The clone carrying this T cell receptor beta chain was detected ten times or more. What it recognizes is unknown. Excluded: other autoimmune disease, uncontrolled infection, pregnancy or lactation. These data originate in a study of Graves' ophthalmopathy and Graves' hyperthyroidism. The CDR3 loop spans 15 amino acids. Germline-derived CDR1 and CDR2 are LNHNV and YYDKDF (reference sequence). With 3 bases removed from V and 5 bases from J, the gap between germline ends came to 16 bases. The TCR beta CDR3 regions underwent amplification from RNA transcripts. After a first-round RT-PCR with HTBI primers, a second-round multiplex PCR was run. TCRdb independently ran MiXCR on the multiplex PCR reads; one entry per CDR3 protein. The sample shows over a million distinct CDR3 sequences, less than 45% of them seen only once. Overall study results and limits: A model of 13 signatures distinguished ophthalmopathy from stable hyperthyroidism at approximately 89% sensitivity and nearly 83% specificity. Among thyroid clonotypes expanded above 0.001 frequency, most also appeared in blood.

The chain links TRBV15 to TRBJ2-5, with D possibly matching TRBD1 (5 bases). The sequence was obtained from an adult man with Graves' hyperthyroidism. The sequencing sample was made of peripheral blood or thyroid tissue (not recorded which). CDR3 sequence (DNA): TGTGCCACCAGCAGGCCCGAAACAGGCTCGGAGACCCAGTACTTC. Translated: CATSRPETGSETQYF.